These 18 T cell receptor beta chains were sequenced from one sample in a study of beta chain features in type 1 diabetes. Investigators reverse transcribed all isolated RNA, so they sequenced expressed TCRB transcripts. Only in-frame clones appear in the TCRdb table, and some are missing; sequencing was by immunoSEQ multiplex PCR. The table shows around 250,000 clones, with over 65% occurring only once. Sequenced material: naive CD4+ T cells from blood. Every receptor here comes from a man under 40 in good health.

This clone was seen once. CDR3 sequence: CASSLSSRGLENIQYF. The CDR3 DNA is TGTGCCAGCAGCTTAAGTTCCCGGGGGCTAGAAAACATTCAGTACTTC. The chain recombines TRBV7-2 with TRBJ2-4; D could derive from TRBD1 or TRBD2 (6 bases each). CDR3 length: 16 residues. With 2 bases removed from V and 5 bases from J, the gap between germline ends came to 16 bases. Per germline, CDR1 SGHTA and CDR2 FQGNSA.

The V gene is TRBV27, the J gene TRBJ2-4, with 8 nucleotides matching TRBD1. Unmatched junction bases numbered 10, after V lost 5 bases and J lost 7 bases. The CDR3 is 15 residues long. The V gene's germline CDR1 is MNHEY and CDR2 SMNVEV (reference sequence). The CDR3 DNA sequence: TGTGCCAGCAGTCTAAGACAGGGGCTGAGTAACATTCAGTACTTC. It translates to CASSLRQGLSNIQYF.

The rearrangement links TRBV30 to TRBJ1-2; the D is unclear. Germline CDR1 and CDR2: GTSNPN and SVGIG (reference sequence). Trimming removed 3 bases at V and 8 bases at J, with 13 bases between. The CDR3 totals 12 residues. The CDR3 DNA reads TGTGCCTGGAGGAGGCTTCTGGAGGGCTACACCTTC. Its protein is CAWRRLLEGYTF. The variable domain in full, completed from reference TRBV30 and TRBJ1-2, reads SQTIHQWPATLVQPVGSPLSLECTVEGTSNPNLYWYRQAAGRGLQLLFYSVGIGQISSEVPQNLSASRPQDRQFILSSKKLLLSDSGFYLCAWRRLLEGYTFGSGTRLTVV.

This clone was found a few times. Additional DNA sequences in this sample encode the identical CDR3. The chain carries TRBV30 and TRBJ1-5; 7 bases map to TRBD1. Germline CDR1 and CDR2: GTSNPN and SVGIG (reference sequence). V lost 5 bases to trimming and J lost 5 bases; unmatched junction nucleotides: 6. This CDR3 is 13 amino acids long. The CDR3 DNA follows: TGTGCCTGGTCGACAGGGCTTGATCAGCCCCAGCATTTT. The encoded protein is CAWSTGLDQPQHF. Based on the CDR3 plus reference TRBV30 and TRBJ1-5, the full variable domain is SQTIHQWPATLVQPVGSPLSLECTVEGTSNPNLYWYRQAAGRGLQLLFYSVGIGQISSEVPQNLSASRPQDRQFILSSKKLLLSDSGFYLCAWSTGLDQPQHFGDGTRLSIL.

In its sample, this clone was seen a few times. V usage is TRBV7-2 and J usage is TRBJ2-5; 7 nucleotides agree with TRBD1. The V segment lost 4 bases and the J segment 2 bases; nucleotides outside the gene matches: 4. CDR3 length: 14 amino acids. Germline V gives CDR1 SGHTA, CDR2 FQGNSA. As DNA, the CDR3 is TGTGCCAGCAGCTCCCACAGGGGACAAGAGACCCAGTACTTC. Its translation is CASSSHRGQETQYF.

This clone was seen a handful of times. The chain combines TRBV4-3 with TRBJ2-1; 8 nucleotides agree with TRBD2. The CDR3 is made up of 14 amino acids. Trimming cost V 4 bases and J 9 bases; bases outside gene matches: 8. The V gene's germline CDR1 is LGHNA and CDR2 YSLEER. CDR3 DNA: TGCGCCAGCAGCCCGACCGGGACTAGGCGTGAGCAGTTCTTC. This translates into CASSPTGTRREQFF.

The CDR3 spells CATSRDLEDNEQFF. DNA of the CDR3: TGTGCCACCAGCAGAGATTTGGAAGACAATGAGCAGTTCTTC. The chain is built from TRBV15 and TRBJ2-1; D is uncertain. Trimming removed 0 bases at V and 5 bases at J, with 8 bases between. The CDR3 length is 14 residues. Per germline, CDR1 LNHNV and CDR2 YYDKDF (reference sequence). Filled out from reference TRBV15 and TRBJ2-1, the complete variable domain reads DAMVIQNPRYQVTQFGKPVTLSCSQTLNHNVMYWYQQKSSQAPKLLFHYYDKDFNNEADTPDNFQSRRPNTSFCFLDIRSPGLGDTAMYLCATSRDLEDNEQFFGPGTRLTVL.

V and J are TRBV4-2 and TRBJ1-5, with 8 bases lining up with TRBD1. The ends lost 0 bases at V and 4 bases at J; junction bases unmatched: 2. This CDR3 comprises 15 residues. Germline CDR1 reads LGHNA; CDR2 reads YNFKEQ. The CDR3: CASSQDRQGNQPQHF. CDR3 DNA: TGTGCCAGCAGCCAAGATCGACAGGGGAATCAGCCCCAGCATTTT.

V is TRBV30 and J is TRBJ2-6; maybe TRBD1 (6 bases). The CDR3 runs to 14 residues. The V and J ends lost 4 bases and 2 bases respectively, with 9 bases between them. Germline V gene data show CDR1 as GTSNPN and CDR2 as SVGIG (reference sequence). CDR3 nucleotide sequence: TGTGCCTGGAAAGACAGGACTGGGGCCAACGTCCTGACTTTC. Its protein is CAWKDRTGANVLTF. Full variable domain (missing parts from reference TRBV30 and TRBJ2-6): SQTIHQWPATLVQPVGSPLSLECTVEGTSNPNLYWYRQAAGRGLQLLFYSVGIGQISSEVPQNLSASRPQDRQFILSSKKLLLSDSGFYLCAWKDRTGANVLTFGAGSRLTVL.

This clone was seen only a few times. The chain combines TRBV10-3 with TRBJ2-1; D may be TRBD1 or TRBD2 (5 bases each). CDR3 length: 14 amino acids. From germline, CDR1 is ENHRY and CDR2 SYGVKD. The germline V and J ends were trimmed by 7 bases and 5 bases, with 15 bases remaining between them. CDR3 in amino acids: CAITVGTQNNEQFF. CDR3 nucleotides: TGTGCCATCACTGTTGGGACCCAAAACAATGAGCAGTTCTTC.

This rearrangement joins TRBV30 to TRBJ2-1; D unclear. Germline loops: CDR1 GTSNPN, CDR2 SVGIG (reference sequence). Trimming took 2 bases from V and 5 from J, leaving 4 bases between them. CDR3 length: 11 residues. In DNA form, the CDR3 reads TGTGCCTGGAGTCAAAACAATGAGCAGTTCTTC. Translated: CAWSQNNEQFF.

This clone was seen more than once but under ten times. V and J are TRBV4-2 and TRBJ1-2; no clear D gene. Germline-derived CDR1 and CDR2 are LGHNA and YNFKEQ. CDR3 size: 15 residues. Trimming removed 6 bases from V and 0 bases from J, with 14 bases in between. The CDR3 bases are TGTGCCAGCAGTACGGACGGGCAGACTAACTATGGCTACACCTTC. It is translated as CASSTDGQTNYGYTF.

The chain combines TRBV5-4 with TRBJ2-4; possibly TRBD1 or TRBD2 for D (5 bases each). The CDR3 length is 15 residues. Germline V gene data show CDR1 as SGHNT and CDR2 as YYREEE (reference sequence). Trimming took 0 bases from V and 8 from J, leaving 15 bases between them. The CDR3 DNA reads TGTGCCAGCAGCTTGGGTGGTGTCGTGGGGGACATTCAGTACTTC. Its translation: CASSLGGVVGDIQYF.

The V gene is TRBV2, the J gene TRBJ2-7, with 7 bases aligning to TRBD2. The V gene end was trimmed by 5 bases and the J gene end by 3 bases; junction bases not matched to a gene: 7. The CDR3 sequence is 14 residues long. The germline V gene has CDR1 SNHLY and CDR2 FYNNEI. CDR3 loop: CASSYSGPSYEQYF. The DNA for the CDR3 is TGTGCCAGCAGTTATAGCGGGCCTAGCTACGAGCAGTACTTC.

Notes on this clone: Distinct nucleotide sequences in the sample also encode this CDR3. This chain links TRBV7-9 with TRBJ2-5; the D gene is possibly TRBD2 (5 bases). Germline loops: CDR1 SEHNR, CDR2 FQNEAQ (reference sequence). This CDR3 region has 15 residues. V lost 0 bases and J 4 bases, leaving 12 bases between the germline ends. The CDR3 sequence is CASSLAARGGETQYF. The CDR3, as DNA: TGTGCCAGCAGCTTAGCGGCCCGGGGTGGAGAGACCCAGTACTTC.

The chain is built from TRBV28 and TRBJ2-7, with a weak D call TRBD1 (5 bases). This CDR3 is built from 15 residues. The germline gives CDR1 MDHEN, CDR2 SYDVKM. Trimming stripped 5 bases from V and 2 bases from J, with 16 bases between. The CDR3, as DNA: TGTGCCAGCAGTCCCATCGGACAAACAGCCTACGAGCAGTACTTC. The encoded protein is CASSPIGQTAYEQYF.

The V and J genes are TRBV4-2 and TRBJ2-3; TRBD2 matches 9 bases. Trimming took 4 bases from V and 0 from J; bases not matched to a gene: 11. CDR3 length: 18 amino acids. The germline CDR1 and CDR2 sequences are LGHNA and YNFKEQ. The CDR3 sequence: CASSRLLTSGRSTDTQYF. CDR3 bases: TGTGCCAGCAGCCGACTCCTTACTAGCGGGCGAAGCACAGATACGCAGTATTTT.

This clone was detected once. The chain employs TRBV6-5 and TRBJ2-6; D is perhaps TRBD1 (6 bases). V lost 6 bases and J 1 base, leaving 10 bases between the germline ends. This CDR3 has 15 residues. The germline CDR1 and CDR2 sequences are MNHEY and SVGAGI. CDR3 loop: CASRGTGSGANVLTF. Here the CDR3 DNA reads TGTGCCAGCAGGGGAACAGGGTCTGGGGCCAACGTCCTGACTTTC.